This T cell receptor beta chain is from a study of T cell repertoires in cytomegalovirus infection. Study details: Signatures in public TCR beta sequences pointed to both CMV infection and matching HLA type. General study results and limits: Ex vivo responses were dominated by HLA-C-restricted CMV-specific TCR beta clonotypes. Cumulative frequency (of public TCR beta family members) identified carriers of CMV plus the relevant HLA.

MiXCR, applied by TCRdb to the reads, yields one record per CDR3 protein. The data contain 300,000 or so distinct CDR3 sequences, 20% to 25% of them seen just once; the ten biggest clones take up about 14%. CDR3 size: 15 residues. J lost 10 bases, V lost 3 bases, and 10 bases had no gene match. A word on this clonotype: Antigen specificity is unknown.

Sequenced material: cultured PBMCs, taken from culture after CMV antigen stimulation. The chain has TRBV12-3 or TRBV12-4 and TRBJ2-5; 11 bases align to TRBD1. This receptor was obtained from a human donor in good health (CMV status not recorded). Some clones in this sample may be carry-over from other donors' samples. The DNA of the CDR3 is TGTGCCAGCAGTTTCACGGGACAGGGGGAAGGGATCCAGTACTTC. Protein sequence: CASSFTGQGEGIQYF.